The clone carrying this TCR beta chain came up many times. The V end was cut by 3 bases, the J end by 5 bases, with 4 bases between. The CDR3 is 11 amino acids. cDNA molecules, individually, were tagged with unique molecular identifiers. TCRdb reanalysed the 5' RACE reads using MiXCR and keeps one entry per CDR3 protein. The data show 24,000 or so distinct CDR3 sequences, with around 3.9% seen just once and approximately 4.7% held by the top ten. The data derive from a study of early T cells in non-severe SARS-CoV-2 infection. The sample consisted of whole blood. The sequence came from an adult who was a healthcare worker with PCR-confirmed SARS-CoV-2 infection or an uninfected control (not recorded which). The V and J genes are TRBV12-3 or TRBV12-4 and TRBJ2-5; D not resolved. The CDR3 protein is CASSLGETQYF. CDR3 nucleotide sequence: TGTGCCAGCAGTTTGGGGGAGACCCAGTACTTC.